These 27 T cell receptor beta chains originate from one sample sequenced in a study of molecular identifiers for immune sequencing clone quantification. From the PCR reads, TCRdb called clonotypes with MiXCR, one entry per CDR3 protein. Of about 510,000 distinct CDR3 sequences listed, about a quarter are singletons. Sample: naive CD8+ T cells from blood, with Jurkat cell RNA spiked in. Subset defined: FACS-sorted CD8+CD4-CCR7+CD45RA+ naive T cells. These receptors were obtained from a human donor in good health. Some libraries in this study had Jurkat cell RNA spiked in.

This clonotype was seen a few times. As DNA, the CDR3 is TGTGCCTGGAGTCTCACCAGCGGGGAGCCCCAGCATTTT. This sequence encodes CAWSLTSGEPQHF. This chain joins TRBV30 and TRBJ1-5, with no clear D. Germline loops: CDR1 GTSNPN, CDR2 SVGIG (reference sequence). This CDR3 region has 13 residues. Trimming took 2 bases from V and 8 from J, leaving 13 bases between them.

This chain uses TRBV10-3 with TRBJ1-2; D ambiguous. The CDR3 sequence is 13 residues long. Trimming pared 7 bases from V and 2 bases from J, leaving 11 bases between. Germline V gene data show CDR1 as ENHRY and CDR2 as SYGVKD. This CDR3 is CAIKADNNYGYTF. The CDR3 region has the DNA TGTGCCATCAAAGCCGACAACAACTATGGCTACACCTTC.

In its sample, this clonotype was seen many times. V and J are TRBV24-1 and TRBJ2-6; D ambiguous. The CDR3 is 12 residues long. Germline loops: CDR1 KGHDR, CDR2 SFDVKD. V shed 5 bases and J shed 4 bases, with 2 bases lying between them. CDR3 nucleotides: TGTGCCACCAGTGCCGGGGCCAACGTCCTGACTTTC. Translation gives CATSAGANVLTF.

This clonotype occurred many times. Sequence at one end of the junction differs from germline and may be a read error. The rearrangement links TRBV4-3 to TRBJ2-7, with a tentative D call TRBD2 (5 bases). The CDR3 length is 14 residues. Germline V gene sequence: CDR1 LGHNA, CDR2 YSLEER. The CDR3 coding sequence is TGTGCCAGCAGTCCCGGACGGGGCTCCTACGAGCAGTACTTC. This translates into CASSPGRGSYEQYF.

Comment on this clonotype: A much more abundant neighbour one base away suggests this may be a read error. The rearrangement uses TRBV28 and TRBJ1-4; D may be TRBD1 (5 bases). The CDR3 loop spans 13 amino acids. The germline CDR1 and CDR2 sequences are MDHEN and SYDVKM. The CDR3 here is CASSPGLVQKLLF. CDR3 coding DNA: TGTGCCAGTTCCCCGGGACTTGTCCAAAAACTGCTTTTT.

This sequence joins TRBV7-2 and TRBJ2-7; TRBD2 agrees at 13 bases. There are 18 residues in the CDR3. Looked up from germline, CDR1 is SGHTA and CDR2 is FQGNSA. V dropped 4 bases and J dropped 0; count of bases not matched to a gene: 9. The CDR3 protein is CASSSSSGLAGLSYEQYF. For the CDR3, the DNA is TGTGCCAGCAGCTCCAGTTCGGGACTAGCGGGACTCTCCTACGAGCAGTACTTC. Full variable domain (outside the CDR3, taken from reference TRBV7-2 and TRBJ2-7): GAGVSQSPSNKVTEKGKDVELRCDPISGHTALYWYRQSLGQGLEFLIYFQGNSAPDKSGLPSDRFSAERTGGSVSTLTIQRTQQEDSAVYLCASSSSSGLAGLSYEQYFGPGTRLTVT.

The chain links TRBV7-6 to TRBJ2-1, with 10 nucleotides matching TRBD1. The V and J ends lost 4 bases and 10 bases, in that order; junction bases with no gene match: 10. The germline gives CDR1 SGHVS, CDR2 FNYEAQ. CDR3 size: 15 residues. Here the CDR3 DNA reads TGTGCCAGCAGCTACTCCGGGACAGGGGCCACGGAGCAGTTCTTC. Its protein product is CASSYSGTGATEQFF.

The sample holds a few counts of this clonotype. This chain joins TRBV9 and TRBJ2-1; D perhaps matches TRBD2 (6 bases). CDR1 is SGDLS, CDR2 YYNGEE, per germline. The CDR3 runs to 14 residues. Trimming removed 3 bases from V and 5 bases from J, with 12 bases in between. The chain's CDR3 is CASSAGTVHNEQFF. CDR3 coding DNA: TGTGCCAGCAGCGCCGGGACTGTACACAATGAGCAGTTCTTC.

At least ten counts were recorded for this clonotype. The chain links TRBV5-1 to TRBJ2-7, with D possibly matching TRBD1 (5 bases). Germline CDR1 and CDR2: SGHRS and YFSETQ. The CDR3 is 13 amino acids. V shed 3 bases and J shed 3 bases, with 10 bases lying between them. DNA for the CDR3: TGCGCCAGCAGCTCTAGACAGAGCTACGAGCAGTACTTC. Encoded protein: CASSSRQSYEQYF.

There are a few counts of this clonotype. The chain couples TRBV28 to TRBJ2-7; the match to TRBD2 covers 10 bases. This CDR3 spans 15 amino acids. Germline CDR1 MDHEN, CDR2 SYDVKM. With 6 bases clipped from V and 2 bases from J, the junction kept 7 bases outside the gene matches. The CDR3 sequence is CASRLLAGETYEQYF. CDR3 DNA: TGTGCCAGCAGACTCCTAGCGGGAGAAACCTACGAGCAGTACTTC.

Remarks on this clonotype: Likely a read error: the CDR3 ends without its conserved phenylalanine or tryptophan. The rearrangement joins TRBV5-3 to TRBJ1-1; D is unclear. TRBV5-3 belongs to the ORF category, with a function that is uncertain. The length of the CDR3 is 14 residues. Here the CDR3 reads CASSWMADGPEAFY. CDR3 bases: TGTGCCAGCAGCTGGATGGCGGACGGGCCTGAAGCTTTCTAT.

This clonotype was observed a handful of times. The V gene is TRBV27, the J gene TRBJ1-2; the match to TRBD1 covers 9 bases. The CDR3 length is 14 residues. V lost 3 bases, J lost 8 bases, and 7 bases stayed unmatched. Germline V gene data show CDR1 as MNHEY and CDR2 as SMNVEV (reference sequence). The CDR3 loop reads CASSFTGGTWGYTF. As DNA, the CDR3 is TGTGCCAGCAGTTTTACAGGGGGCACTTGGGGCTACACCTTC.

CDR3 region: CATSDAGGLTFRTDTQYF. For the CDR3, the DNA is TGTGCCACCAGTGACGCGGGCGGACTTACTTTCCGCACAGATACGCAGTATTTT. This chain links TRBV24-1 with TRBJ2-3; D perhaps matches TRBD2 (5 bases). V was trimmed by 4 bases and J by 1 base, leaving 20 bases between them. This CDR3 region has 18 residues. The germline gives CDR1 KGHDR, CDR2 SFDVKD.

This clonotype was counted a few times. This may be a read error: a much more frequent sequence differs by one nucleotide. The chain uses TRBV12-3 or TRBV12-4 and TRBJ2-2; no definite D call. Trimming shortened V by 3 bases and J by 9 bases, and 11 bases separated the two germline ends. The CDR3 has 13 amino acids. CDR3 coding DNA: TGTGCCAGCAGTTTGGGCGTCGCCAGGGAGCTGTTTTTT. This sequence encodes CASSLGVARELFF.

This clonotype was seen ten or more times. The chain employs TRBV28 and TRBJ2-5; 10 positions agree with TRBD2. The CDR3 runs 14 residues. V gave up 6 bases and J gave up 3 bases; unmatched junction bases: 4. Germline V gene lookup returns CDR1 MDHEN and CDR2 SYDVKM. The CDR3 DNA follows: TGTGCCAGCAGGGAGCGGGGGGGAAAAGAGACCCAGTACTTC. Translating gives CASRERGGKETQYF.

The chain carries TRBV7-8 and TRBJ2-7; D remains ambiguous. Germline V gene sequence: CDR1 SGHVS, CDR2 FQNEAQ. The CDR3 covers 16 residues. Trimming removed 5 bases from V and 2 bases from J, with 19 bases in between. This chain's CDR3 is CASSRDRQPRTYEQYF. CDR3 in DNA: TGTGCCAGCAGCCGTGATCGGCAACCTAGAACCTACGAGCAGTACTTC.

A note on this clonotype: It may be a read error: a sequence one base away is much more abundant. The chain recombines TRBV2 with TRBJ2-7; 7 nucleotides line up with TRBD1. The CDR3 is 13 residues long. Germline V CDR1 and CDR2: SNHLY, FYNNEI. Written as DNA, the CDR3 is TGTGACAGCAGTGGGGACAGACTGGGCGAGCAGTACTTC. It encodes CDSSGDRLGEQYF.

For the CDR3, the DNA is TGTGCCAGCAGTCCAGAACAGGGGGACCCAAAAAATTCACCCCTCCACTTT. This encodes CASSPEQGDPKNSPLHF. The chain joins TRBV28 to TRBJ1-6; 8 nucleotides agree with TRBD1. V lost 5 bases and J lost 7; bases outside the gene matches: 13. CDR3 length equals 17 residues. The germline V gene has CDR1 MDHEN and CDR2 SYDVKM.

This clonotype was found once. Since no conserved phenylalanine or tryptophan closes the CDR3, a read error is the likely cause. The chain uses TRBV6-2 or TRBV6-3 and TRBJ2-5; D possibly corresponds to TRBD1 (5 bases). V dropped 6 bases and J dropped 0 bases, with 11 bases sitting between them. Germline CDR1 MNHEY, CDR2 SVGEGT. This CDR3 has 14 amino acids. The CDR3 protein is CASRGVRNQETQYL. For the CDR3, the DNA is TGTGCCAGCAGAGGGGTCAGGAACCAAGAGACCCAGTACTTA.

V gene TRBV7-3 combines with J gene TRBJ2-1, with TRBD2 matching over 10 bases. The CDR3 is 15 amino acids. The V segment lost 5 bases and the J segment 6 bases; nucleotides outside the gene matches: 7. Germline CDR1 reads SGHTA; CDR2 reads FQGTGA. CDR3 in DNA: TGTGCCAGCAGCCCCCTAGCGGGAGAGGGCAATGAGCAGTTCTTC. Translated: CASSPLAGEGNEQFF.

About this clonotype itself: It may be a read error: a sequence one base away is much more abundant. The rearrangement links TRBV6-2 or TRBV6-3 to TRBJ2-1; D is unresolved. The CDR3 sequence is 15 residues long. Germline V CDR1 and CDR2: MNHEY, SVGEGT. CDR3 region: CASGYDWAKNNEQFF. CDR3 in DNA: TGTGCCAGCGGTTACGATTGGGCGAAGAACAATGAGCAGTTCTTC.

A remark on this clonotype: The conserved phenylalanine or tryptophan is not found at the CDR3 terminus, so this likely reflects a read error. The chain links TRBV10-3 to TRBJ2-7; 12 bases align to TRBD1. V shed 6 bases and J 5 bases; nucleotides not matched to a gene: 11. The CDR3 has 16 amino acids. Germline CDR1 and CDR2: ENHRY and SYGVKD. CDR3: CAIRDTGTGGFNEQYI. The CDR3 nucleotides are TGTGCCATCAGAGATACCGGGACAGGGGGCTTCAACGAGCAGTACATC.

This clonotype has a handful of counts. This chain connects TRBV12-3 or TRBV12-4 to TRBJ2-1; TRBD2 agrees at 10 bases. The V gene end was trimmed by 1 base and the J gene end by 6 bases; junction bases not matched to a gene: 9. This CDR3 contains 17 residues. CDR3 loop: CASSLVLAGGSFNEQFF. In DNA, the CDR3 is TGTGCCAGCAGTTTAGTATTAGCGGGAGGAAGTTTCAATGAGCAGTTCTTC.

The chain uses TRBV9 and TRBJ2-3, with D perhaps given as TRBD1 or TRBD2 (6 bases each). This CDR3 region has 17 residues. V was cut by 2 bases and J by 0 bases, with 16 bases left in between. Germline assignment: CDR1 SGDLS and CDR2 YYNGEE. For the CDR3, the DNA is TGTGCCAGCAGCGTGAGGGGGTTAGCGGTTAGCACAGATACGCAGTATTTT. This gives the protein CASSVRGLAVSTDTQYF.

The CDR3 sequence is CASSLLPRLAGGIGELFF. In DNA form, the CDR3 reads TGTGCCAGCAGCTTGCTCCCCCGACTAGCGGGGGGGATCGGGGAGCTGTTTTTT. This chain connects TRBV11-2 to TRBJ2-2; 14 positions agree with TRBD2. There are 18 residues in the CDR3. Germline CDR1 is SGHAT and CDR2 is FQNNGV. V lost 3 bases, J lost 7 bases, and 10 bases stayed unmatched.

V gene TRBV7-9 combines with J gene TRBJ2-1; TRBD1 agrees at 11 bases. CDR1 SEHNR and CDR2 FQNEAQ come from the germline V gene (reference sequence). With V trimmed by 5 bases and J by 2 bases, 5 bases remained unmatched. CDR3 length: 16 amino acids. The CDR3 spells CASSVGQGVPYNEQFF. The CDR3, as DNA: TGTGCCAGCAGCGTGGGACAGGGGGTACCCTACAATGAGCAGTTCTTC.

The chain combines TRBV9 with TRBJ2-2; 10 positions agree with TRBD1. V lost 4 bases to trimming and J lost 7 bases; unmatched junction nucleotides: 7. CDR1 and CDR2 (germline): SGDLS, YYNGEE. The length of the CDR3 is 15 residues. CDR3 nucleotides: TGTGCCAGCAGCCCTAGGACAGGGGGTATCGGGGAGCTGTTTTTT. Residues: CASSPRTGGIGELFF.